In this sample, the clone carrying this T cell receptor (beta chain) turned up a few times. The antigen is undetermined. This specimen comes from a study of glioma-infiltrating T cells after dendritic cell vaccination. Whole-study findings and limits: Higher TCR clonality did not directly relate to longer survival. Patients with more pretreatment TILs had longer time to progression and survival.

Regarding time point: after dendritic cell vaccination, including at tumor progression/relapse. Blood PBMC samples: pre-vaccination, two weeks post third vaccination, and at tumor progression. V was cut by 0 bases and J by 1 base, with 6 bases left in between. Germline V gene data show CDR1 as LNHNV and CDR2 as YYDKDF (reference sequence). CDR3 length: 14 residues. The PCR used 60 V beta and 13 J beta primers. Clones were read by immunoSEQ multiplex PCR, and TCRdb kept only the in-frame ones, dropping some. This sample has 99,000 or so clones, with about 85% found just once. The receptor comes from a human donor with glioblastoma. The chain is built from TRBV15 and TRBJ2-5; tentative D call: TRBD1 (5 bases). Material: blood, obtained after dendritic cell vaccination. CDR3 protein: CATSRDRVQETQYF. CDR3 nucleotide sequence: TGTGCCACCAGCAGAGACAGGGTCCAAGAGACCCAGTACTTC.